This TCR beta chain was retrieved from a study of T cells in Graves' hyperthyroidism and ophthalmopathy. Amplification of TCR beta CDR3 regions was performed using RNA transcripts as template. When the TCR CDR3 underwent first-round RT-PCR, the HTBI primer set was used. Each CDR3 protein gets one entry after TCRdb re-called the multiplex PCR reads with MiXCR. The sample lists 380,000 or so distinct CDR3 sequences, roughly 13% seen once, with roughly 20% in the top ten. Diagnosis of hyperthyroidism was new in patients aged 18 to 65, and its duration was under 2 months. Uncontrolled infection, other autoimmune disease, pregnancy or lactation barred patients from enrollment. The diagnostic basis comprised clinical symptoms, serum thyroxine and TRAb, thyroid ultrasound and orbital computed tomography. The PBMCs had their origin in 10 ml of fresh peripheral blood. There are many counts of this clonotype.

CDR1 and CDR2 from the germline V gene are DFQATT and SNEGSKA (reference sequence). The CDR3 has 14 amino acids. J lost 3 bases, V lost 5 bases, and 8 bases had no gene match. The source material was blood. The sequence derives from a man aged 25 to 40 with Graves' hyperthyroidism that later progressed to Graves' ophthalmopathy. This chain links TRBV20-1 with TRBJ2-3; 7 positions agree with TRBD1. CDR3 loop: CSASRDSVTDTQYF. CDR3 in DNA: TGCAGTGCTTCCCGGGACAGTGTAACAGATACGCAGTATTTT.